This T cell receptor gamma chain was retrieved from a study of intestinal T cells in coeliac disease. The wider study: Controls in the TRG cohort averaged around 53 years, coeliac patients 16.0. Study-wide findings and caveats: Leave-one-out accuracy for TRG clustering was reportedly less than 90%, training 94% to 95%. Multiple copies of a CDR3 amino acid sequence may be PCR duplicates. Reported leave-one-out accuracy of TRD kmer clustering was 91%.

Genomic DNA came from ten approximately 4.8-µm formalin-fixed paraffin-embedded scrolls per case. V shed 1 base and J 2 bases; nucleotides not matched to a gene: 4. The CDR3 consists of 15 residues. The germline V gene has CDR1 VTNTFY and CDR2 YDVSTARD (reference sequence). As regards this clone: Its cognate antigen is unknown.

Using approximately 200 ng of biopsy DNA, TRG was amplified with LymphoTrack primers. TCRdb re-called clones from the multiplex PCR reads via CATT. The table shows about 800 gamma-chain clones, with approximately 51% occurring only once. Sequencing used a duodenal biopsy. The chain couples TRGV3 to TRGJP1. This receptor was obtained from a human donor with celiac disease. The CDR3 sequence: CATWDSGTTGWFKIF. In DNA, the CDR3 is TGTGCCACCTGGGACAGCGGCACCACTGGTTGGTTCAAGATATTT.